The source of this TCR beta chain is a study of breast tumors, draining lymph nodes, adjacent tissues. Breast cancer patients provided tissue from their axillary draining lymph nodes. TCRdb fed the multiplex PCR reads into MiXCR, producing one record per CDR3 protein. The sample lists nearly 200,000 distinct CDR3 sequences; roughly 29% were seen once. Sequencing input: axillary lymph node tissue. This clonotype was obtained from a female donor with breast cancer. Some clones in this sample may be carry-over from other donors' samples.

CDR3 DNA: TGCAGTGCTAGACGAGGCATGGACAGCTCCTATAATTCACCCCTCCACTTT. Its translation: CSARRGMDSSYNSPLHF. The chain combines TRBV20-1 with TRBJ1-6; a possible D gene is TRBD1 (6 bases). The CDR3 contains 17 residues. V was shortened by 2 bases and J by 0 bases, with 14 bases between the two germline ends. Germline V gene data show CDR1 as DFQATT and CDR2 as SNEGSKA (reference sequence).